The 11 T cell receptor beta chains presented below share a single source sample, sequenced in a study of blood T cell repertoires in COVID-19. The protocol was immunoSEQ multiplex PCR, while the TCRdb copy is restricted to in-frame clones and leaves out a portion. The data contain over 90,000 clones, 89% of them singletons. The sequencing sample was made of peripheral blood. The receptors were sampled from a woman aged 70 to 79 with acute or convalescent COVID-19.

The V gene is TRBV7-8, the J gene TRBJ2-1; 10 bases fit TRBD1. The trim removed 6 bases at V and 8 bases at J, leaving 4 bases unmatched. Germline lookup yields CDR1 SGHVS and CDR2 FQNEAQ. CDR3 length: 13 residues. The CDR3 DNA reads TGTGCCAGCAGAAGACAGGGGGCCGATGAGCAGTTCTTC. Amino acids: CASRRQGADEQFF. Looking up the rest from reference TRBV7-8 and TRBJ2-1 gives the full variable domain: GAGVSQSPRYKVAKRGQDVALRCDPISGHVSLFWYQQALGQGPEFLTYFQNEAQLDKSGLPSDRFFAERPEGSVSTLKIQRTQQEDSAVYLCASRRQGADEQFFGPGTRLTVL.

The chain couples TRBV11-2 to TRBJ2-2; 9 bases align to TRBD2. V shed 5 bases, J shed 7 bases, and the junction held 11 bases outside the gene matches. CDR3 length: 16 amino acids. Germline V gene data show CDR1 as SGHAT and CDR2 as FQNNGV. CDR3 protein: CASSLLAGVGSGELFF. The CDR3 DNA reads TGTGCCAGCAGCCTGTTAGCGGGAGTAGGTAGCGGGGAGCTGTTTTTT.

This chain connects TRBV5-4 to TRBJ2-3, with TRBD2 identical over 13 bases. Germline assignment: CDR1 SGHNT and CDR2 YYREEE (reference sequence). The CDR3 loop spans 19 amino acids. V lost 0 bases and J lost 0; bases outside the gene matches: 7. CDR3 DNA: TGTGCCAGCAGCTTGGGGCGGACTAGCGGGAGTCTGAGCACAGATACGCAGTATTTT. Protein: CASSLGRTSGSLSTDTQYF.

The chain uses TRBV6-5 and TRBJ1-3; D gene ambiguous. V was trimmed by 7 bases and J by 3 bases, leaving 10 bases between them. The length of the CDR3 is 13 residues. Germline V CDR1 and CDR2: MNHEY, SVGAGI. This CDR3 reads CASNRESGNTIYF. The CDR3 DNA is TGTGCCAGCAACCGGGAAAGTGGAAACACCATATATTTT.

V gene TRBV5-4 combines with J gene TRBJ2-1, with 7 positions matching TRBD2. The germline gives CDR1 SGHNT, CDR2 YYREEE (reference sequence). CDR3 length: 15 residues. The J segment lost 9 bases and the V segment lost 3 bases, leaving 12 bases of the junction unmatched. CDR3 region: CASSSSGLREGEQFF. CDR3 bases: TGTGCCAGCAGCTCAAGTGGTCTCAGGGAGGGTGAGCAGTTCTTC.

CDR3 loop: CASSLVTGVSGNTIYF. The CDR3 DNA reads as TGCGCCAGCAGCTTGGTTACGGGGGTGTCTGGAAACACCATATATTTT. V and J are TRBV5-1 and TRBJ1-3; D may be TRBD1 (5 bases). The CDR3 spans 16 residues. CDR1 is SGHRS, CDR2 YFSETQ, per germline. V was trimmed by 0 bases and J by 1 base, leaving 11 bases between them.

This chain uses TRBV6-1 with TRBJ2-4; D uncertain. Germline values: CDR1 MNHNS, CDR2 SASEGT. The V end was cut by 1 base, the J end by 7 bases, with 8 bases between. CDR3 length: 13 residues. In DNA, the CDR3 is TGTGCCAGCAGTGAAGTTCCCGGGAACATTCAGTACTTC. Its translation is CASSEVPGNIQYF.

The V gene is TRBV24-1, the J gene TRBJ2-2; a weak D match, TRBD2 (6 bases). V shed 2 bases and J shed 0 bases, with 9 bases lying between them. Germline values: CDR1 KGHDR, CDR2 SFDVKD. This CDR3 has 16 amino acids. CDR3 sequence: CATSDSRGTNTGELFF. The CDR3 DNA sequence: TGTGCCACCAGTGATTCTCGCGGGACGAACACCGGGGAGCTGTTTTTT.

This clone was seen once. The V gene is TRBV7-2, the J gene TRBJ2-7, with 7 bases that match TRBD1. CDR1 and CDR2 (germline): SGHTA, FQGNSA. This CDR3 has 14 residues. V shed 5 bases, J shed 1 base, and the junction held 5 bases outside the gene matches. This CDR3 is CASSPWDRSYEQYF. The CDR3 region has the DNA TGTGCCAGCAGCCCTTGGGACAGATCCTACGAGCAGTACTTC.

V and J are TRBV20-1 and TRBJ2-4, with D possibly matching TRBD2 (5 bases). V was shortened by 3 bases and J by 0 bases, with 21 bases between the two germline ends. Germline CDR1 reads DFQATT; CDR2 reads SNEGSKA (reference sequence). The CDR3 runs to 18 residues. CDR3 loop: CSASRYEGGQRAKNIQYF. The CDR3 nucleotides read TGCAGTGCTAGTCGGTACGAAGGAGGCCAAAGAGCCAAAAACATTCAGTACTTC.

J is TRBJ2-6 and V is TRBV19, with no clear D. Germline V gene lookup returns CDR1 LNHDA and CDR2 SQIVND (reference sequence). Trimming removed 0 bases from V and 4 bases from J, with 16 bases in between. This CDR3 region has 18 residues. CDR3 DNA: TGTGCCAGTAGTATAGAAGCACCCCACGCGGTAGGGGCCAACGTCCTGACTTTC. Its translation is CASSIEAPHAVGANVLTF.